Listed below are T cell receptor beta chains from one sample, sequenced in a study of T cell responses to AZD1222 COVID-19 vaccine. Clones were read by immunoSEQ multiplex PCR, and TCRdb kept only the in-frame ones, dropping some. The sample records about 140,000 clones, 85% to 95% being singletons. The sequencing used peripheral blood, collected after recovery from COVID-19. The source of these receptors is an adult who had recovered from COVID-19. The CDR3 runs from the conserved cysteine through the conserved F or W. A D gene is named only where the DNA matches it firmly. Clone size is shown for a subset of rows, as once, few, many or a class of expanded clone.

v_call: TRBV27; j_call: TRBJ2-7; clone_size: .; cdr3_length: 13; d_call: .; cdr3_aa: CASSSRTGSEQYF; cdr3_nt: TGTGCCAGCAGTTCTCGGACGGGTTCCGAGCAGTACTTC
v_call: TRBV5-1; j_call: TRBJ2-7; clone_size: .; cdr3_length: 20; d_call: TRBD2; cdr3_aa: CASSLIAASGSHPLGYEQYF; cdr3_nt: TGCGCCAGCAGCTTGATCGCGGCTAGCGGTAGCCACCCCCTAGGCTACGAGCAGTACTTC
v_call: TRBV30; j_call: TRBJ2-1; clone_size: once; cdr3_length: 13; d_call: .; cdr3_aa: CAWSLWGGNEQFF; cdr3_nt: TGTGCCTGGAGTTTATGGGGAGGAAATGAGCAGTTCTTC
v_call: TRBV30; j_call: TRBJ1-6; clone_size: .; cdr3_length: 14; d_call: .; cdr3_aa: CAWILRTAGSPLHF; cdr3_nt: TGTGCCTGGATCCTTAGAACCGCCGGCTCACCCCTCCACTTT
v_call: TRBV2; j_call: TRBJ1-1; clone_size: .; cdr3_length: 12; d_call: .; cdr3_aa: CASLQGNTEAFF; cdr3_nt: TGTGCCAGCCTGCAGGGAAACACTGAAGCTTTCTTT
v_call: TRBV18; j_call: TRBJ1-5; clone_size: .; cdr3_length: 15; d_call: TRBD1; cdr3_aa: CASSRDRGLGQPQHF; cdr3_nt: TGTGCCAGCTCACGGGACAGGGGGCTAGGTCAGCCCCAGCATTTT
v_call: TRBV28; j_call: TRBJ2-1; clone_size: .; cdr3_length: 17; d_call: TRBD2; cdr3_aa: CASRPAGSGSGYNEQFF; cdr3_nt: TGTGCCAGCAGGCCTGCTGGGAGCGGGAGCGGCTACAATGAGCAGTTCTTC
v_call: TRBV7-2; j_call: TRBJ2-5; clone_size: .; cdr3_length: 12; d_call: .; cdr3_aa: CASSPRQETQYF; cdr3_nt: TGTGCCAGCAGCCCTAGGCAAGAGACCCAGTACTTC
v_call: TRBV4-1; j_call: TRBJ1-5; clone_size: .; cdr3_length: 16; d_call: .; cdr3_aa: CASSQVASHSNQPQHF; cdr3_nt: TGCGCCAGCAGCCAAGTAGCATCCCATAGCAATCAGCCCCAGCATTTT
v_call: TRBV7-6; j_call: TRBJ2-7; clone_size: .; cdr3_length: 15; d_call: TRBD2; cdr3_aa: CASSPYSGLDYEQYF; cdr3_nt: TGTGCCAGCAGCCCATATAGCGGGTTGGACTACGAGCAGTACTTC
v_call: TRBV7-3; j_call: TRBJ2-7; clone_size: .; cdr3_length: 12; d_call: .; cdr3_aa: CASSSTDLKQYF; cdr3_nt: TGTGCCAGCAGCTCCACCGATCTCAAGCAGTACTTC
v_call: TRBV11-3; j_call: TRBJ2-7; clone_size: .; cdr3_length: 13; d_call: .; cdr3_aa: CASSHSSSYEQYF; cdr3_nt: TGTGCCAGCAGCCACTCCTCTAGCTACGAGCAGTACTTC